This TCR beta chain appears in the sequencing data of a study of memory CD4+ T cells and cytomegalovirus serostatus. Broader study findings: Repertoires predicted CMV serostatus with median bootstrapped AUC of around 0.96. About 40% of the roughly 160 known CMV-associated TCRbeta sequences appeared in CD4+ memory.

Notes on this clone: No antigen is known for it.

Per the original methods: Out-of-frame sequences were removed, leaving some 2 million distinct TCRbeta sequences. This table comes from immunoSEQ multiplex PCR, and its TCRdb copy is limited to in-frame clones, with some not included. Clone size and V and J calls were adopted from that table, with D and trimming inferred from the DNA. Seen here are under 70,000 clones, roughly three quarters observed once, and the top ten hold 1.1%. V lost 6 bases to trimming and J lost 7 bases; unmatched junction nucleotides: 19. Per germline, CDR1 SQVTM and CDR2 ANQGSEA. The CDR3 consists of 16 residues. The sort gate was single viable CD3+CD4+CD8-CD45RO+ cells for memory CD4+ T cells. Positive selection with CD4 microbeads enriched total CD4+ T cells.

The sequence derives from an adult in good health and CMV-seronegative. Sequencing was done on a sample of memory CD4+ T cells from blood. The V call is TRBV29-1, the J call TRBJ2-5; 8 positions agree with TRBD1. The CDR3 spells CSVGKTGQVYSGTQYF. DNA of the CDR3: TGCAGCGTCGGGAAGACGGGACAGGTCTATTCGGGGACCCAGTACTTC.